Reported below is one T cell receptor beta chain. This sample was included in a study of blood T cell repertoires in COVID-19. About the research overall: Acute and convalescent COVID-19 specimens originated in the United States, Italy and Spain. Sample material is recorded as cDNA or gDNA derived from T cells, B-cell-depleted T cells, or PBMCs.

The data were produced by immunoSEQ multiplex PCR, yet TCRdb's version contains in-frame clones alone and is incomplete. The table includes fewer than 110,000 clones, about 93% detected once. The CDR3 sequence is 12 residues long. Trimming removed 6 bases from V and 4 bases from J, with 7 bases in between. The V gene's germline CDR1 is LNHDA and CDR2 SQIVND (reference sequence). What was sequenced was peripheral blood. The source of this sequence is a woman in her 30s with acute or convalescent COVID-19. The chain links TRBV19 to TRBJ1-5; D might be TRBD1 (6 bases). CDR3 residues: CASSTGNQPQHF. In DNA, the CDR3 is TGTGCCAGTAGCACAGGGAATCAGCCCCAGCATTTT.